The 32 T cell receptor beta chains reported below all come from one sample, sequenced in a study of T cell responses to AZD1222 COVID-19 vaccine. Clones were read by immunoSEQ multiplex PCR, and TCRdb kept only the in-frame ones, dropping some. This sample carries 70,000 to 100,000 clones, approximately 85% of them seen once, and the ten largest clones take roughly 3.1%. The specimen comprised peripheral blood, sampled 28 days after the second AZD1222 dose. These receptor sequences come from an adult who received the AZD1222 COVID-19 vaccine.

The chain's CDR3 is CASRAEAHQPQHF. In DNA, the CDR3 is TGTGCCAGCAGGGCCGAAGCCCATCAGCCCCAGCATTTT. This chain uses TRBV2 with TRBJ1-5; D is unresolved. There are 13 residues in the CDR3. V was pared by 6 bases and J by 5 bases, with 11 bases between. Germline CDR1 and CDR2: SNHLY and FYNNEI. Full variable domain (missing parts from reference TRBV2 and TRBJ1-5): EPEVTQTPSHQVTQMGQEVILRCVPISNHLYFYWYRQILGQKVEFLVSFYNNEISEKSEIFDDQFSVERPDGSNFTLKIRSTKLEDSAMYFCASRAEAHQPQHFGDGTRLSIL.

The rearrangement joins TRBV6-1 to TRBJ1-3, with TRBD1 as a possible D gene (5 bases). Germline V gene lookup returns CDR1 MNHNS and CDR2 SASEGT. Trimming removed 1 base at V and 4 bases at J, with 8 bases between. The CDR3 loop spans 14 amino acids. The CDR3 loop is CASSEGPGGNTIYF. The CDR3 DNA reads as TGTGCCAGCAGTGAAGGTCCAGGGGGAAACACCATATATTTT.

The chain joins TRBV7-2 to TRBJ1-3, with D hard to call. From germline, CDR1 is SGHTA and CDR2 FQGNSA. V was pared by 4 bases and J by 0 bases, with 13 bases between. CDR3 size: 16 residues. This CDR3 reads CASSSGSVNSGNTIYF. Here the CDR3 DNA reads TGTGCCAGCAGCTCAGGCAGTGTCAACTCTGGAAACACCATATATTTT.

The DNA for the CDR3 is TGTGCCAGCACCATGGTGGTGGGACTAGCCATCGCAGATACGCAGTATTTT. It is translated as CASTMVVGLAIADTQYF. This chain uses TRBV5-6 with TRBJ2-3; 9 nucleotides match TRBD2. Germline loops: CDR1 SGHDT, CDR2 YYEEEE. J lost 4 bases, V lost 6 bases, and 15 bases had no gene match. The CDR3 is made up of 17 amino acids.

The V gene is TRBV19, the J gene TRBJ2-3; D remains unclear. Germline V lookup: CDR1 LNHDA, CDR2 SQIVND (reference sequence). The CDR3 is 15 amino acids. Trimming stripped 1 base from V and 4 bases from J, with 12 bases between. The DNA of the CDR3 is TGTGCCAGTAGTATAGGCGTCATAGTTTCAGATACGCAGTATTTT. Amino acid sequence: CASSIGVIVSDTQYF.

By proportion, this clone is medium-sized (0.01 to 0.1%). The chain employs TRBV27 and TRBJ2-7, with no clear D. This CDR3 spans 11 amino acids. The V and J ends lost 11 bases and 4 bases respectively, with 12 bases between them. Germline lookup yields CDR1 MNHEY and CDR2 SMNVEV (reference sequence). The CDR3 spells CAGYRAYEQYF. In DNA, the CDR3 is TGTGCCGGATATCGGGCTTACGAGCAGTACTTC.

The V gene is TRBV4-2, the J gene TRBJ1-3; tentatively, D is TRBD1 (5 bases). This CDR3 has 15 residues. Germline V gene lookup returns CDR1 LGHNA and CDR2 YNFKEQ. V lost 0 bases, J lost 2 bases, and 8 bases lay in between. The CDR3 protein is CASSQDPGAGNTIYF. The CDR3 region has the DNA TGTGCCAGCAGCCAAGATCCGGGGGCTGGAAACACCATATATTTT.

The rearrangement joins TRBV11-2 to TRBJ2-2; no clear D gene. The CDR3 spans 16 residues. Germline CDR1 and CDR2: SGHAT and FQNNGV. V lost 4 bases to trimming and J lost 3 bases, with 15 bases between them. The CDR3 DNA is TGTGCCAGCAGCTCCCTAGTCAGGCAGGACACCGGGGAGCTGTTTTTT. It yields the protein CASSSLVRQDTGELFF.

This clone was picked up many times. The CDR3 region has the DNA TGTGCCAGCAGCCATCGGGGTTACGAGCAGTACTTC. Encoded protein: CASSHRGYEQYF. This chain joins TRBV3-1 (or the pseudogene TRBV3-2) and TRBJ2-7; a possible D gene is TRBD2 (5 bases). Trimming left V 3 bases short and J 4 bases short, with 7 bases between. This CDR3 has 12 residues. Germline loops: CDR1 LGHDT, CDR2 YNNKEL (reference sequence).

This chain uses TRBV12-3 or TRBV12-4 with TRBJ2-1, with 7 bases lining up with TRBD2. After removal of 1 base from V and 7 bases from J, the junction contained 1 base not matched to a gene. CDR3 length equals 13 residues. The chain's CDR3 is CASSLGGGNEQFF. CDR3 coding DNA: TGTGCCAGCAGTTTAGGCGGGGGTAATGAGCAGTTCTTC.

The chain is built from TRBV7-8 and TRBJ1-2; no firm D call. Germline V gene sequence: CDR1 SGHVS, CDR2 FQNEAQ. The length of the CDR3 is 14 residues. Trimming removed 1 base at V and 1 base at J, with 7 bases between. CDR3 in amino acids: CASSLGGDNYGYTF. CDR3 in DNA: TGTGCCAGCAGCTTAGGGGGAGATAACTATGGCTACACCTTC.

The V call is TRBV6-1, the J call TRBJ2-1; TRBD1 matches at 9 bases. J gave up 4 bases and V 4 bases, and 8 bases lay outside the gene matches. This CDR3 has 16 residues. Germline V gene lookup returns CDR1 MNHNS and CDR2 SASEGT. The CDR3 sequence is CASSVIGGTGYNEQFF. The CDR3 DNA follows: TGTGCCAGCAGTGTTATCGGCGGGACAGGGTACAATGAGCAGTTCTTC.

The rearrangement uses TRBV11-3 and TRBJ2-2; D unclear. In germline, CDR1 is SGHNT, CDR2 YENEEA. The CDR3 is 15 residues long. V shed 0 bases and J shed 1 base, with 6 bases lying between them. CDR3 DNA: TGTGCCAGCAGCTTAGATTACATGAACACCGGGGAGCTGTTTTTT. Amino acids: CASSLDYMNTGELFF.

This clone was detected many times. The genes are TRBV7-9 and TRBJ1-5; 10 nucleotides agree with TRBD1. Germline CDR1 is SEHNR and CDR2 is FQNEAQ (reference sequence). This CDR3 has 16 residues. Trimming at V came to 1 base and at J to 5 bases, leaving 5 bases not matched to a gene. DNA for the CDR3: TGTGCCAGCAGCTTAGGGGGACAGGGGCCGCATCAGCCCCAGCATTTT. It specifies CASSLGGQGPHQPQHF.

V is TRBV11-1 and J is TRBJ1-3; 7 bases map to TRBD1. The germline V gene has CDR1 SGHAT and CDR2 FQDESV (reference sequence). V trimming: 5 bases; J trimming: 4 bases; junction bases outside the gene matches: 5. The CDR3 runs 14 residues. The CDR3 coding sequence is TGTGCCAGCAGCGAGGACAGGCTCGGAAACACCATATATTTT. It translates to CASSEDRLGNTIYF.

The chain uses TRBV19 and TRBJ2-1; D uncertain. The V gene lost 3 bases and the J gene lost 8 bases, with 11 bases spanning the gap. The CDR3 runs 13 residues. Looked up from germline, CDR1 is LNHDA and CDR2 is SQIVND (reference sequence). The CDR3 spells CASSMDPIDEQFF. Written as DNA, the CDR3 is TGTGCCAGTAGTATGGACCCAATAGATGAGCAGTTCTTC.

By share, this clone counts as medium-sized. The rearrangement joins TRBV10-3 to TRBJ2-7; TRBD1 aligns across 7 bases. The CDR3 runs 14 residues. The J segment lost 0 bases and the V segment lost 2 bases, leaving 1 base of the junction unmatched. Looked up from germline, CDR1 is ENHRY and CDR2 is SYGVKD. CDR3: CAISEGDSSYEQYF. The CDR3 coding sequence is TGTGCCATCAGTGAGGGGGACAGCTCCTACGAGCAGTACTTC.

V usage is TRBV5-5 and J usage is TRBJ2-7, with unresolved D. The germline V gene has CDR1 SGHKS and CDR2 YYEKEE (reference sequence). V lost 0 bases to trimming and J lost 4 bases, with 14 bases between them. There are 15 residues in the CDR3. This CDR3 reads CASSLASVGTYEQYF. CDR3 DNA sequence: TGTGCCAGCAGCTTGGCCTCGGTGGGAACTTACGAGCAGTACTTC.

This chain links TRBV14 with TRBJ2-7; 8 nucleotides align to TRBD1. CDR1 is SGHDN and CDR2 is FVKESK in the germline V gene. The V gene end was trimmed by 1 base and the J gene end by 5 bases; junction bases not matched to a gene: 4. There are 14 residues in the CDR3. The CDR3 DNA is TGTGCCAGCAGCCAAGGACAGGGGACGAACGAGCAGTACTTC. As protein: CASSQGQGTNEQYF.

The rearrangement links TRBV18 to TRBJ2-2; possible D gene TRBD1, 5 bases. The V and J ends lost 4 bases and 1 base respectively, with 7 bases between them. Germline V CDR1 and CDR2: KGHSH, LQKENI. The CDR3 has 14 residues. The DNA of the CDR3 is TGTGCCAGCTCACGTACAGGGAACACCGGGGAGCTGTTTTTT. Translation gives CASSRTGNTGELFF.

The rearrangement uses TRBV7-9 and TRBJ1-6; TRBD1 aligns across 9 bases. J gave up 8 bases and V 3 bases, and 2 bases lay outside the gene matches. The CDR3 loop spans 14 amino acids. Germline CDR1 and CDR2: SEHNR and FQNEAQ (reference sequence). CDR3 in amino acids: CASSLDRGHSPLHF. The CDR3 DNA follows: TGTGCCAGCAGCTTGGACAGGGGTCATTCACCCCTCCACTTT.

CDR3 residues: CASNGTGNSPLHF. Here the CDR3 DNA reads TGTGCCAGCAACGGGACGGGGAATTCACCCCTCCACTTT. V and J are TRBV28 and TRBJ1-6; possibly TRBD1 for D (5 bases). The CDR3 loop spans 13 amino acids. Trimming took 7 bases from V and 7 from J, leaving 11 bases between them. CDR1 MDHEN and CDR2 SYDVKM come from the germline V gene.

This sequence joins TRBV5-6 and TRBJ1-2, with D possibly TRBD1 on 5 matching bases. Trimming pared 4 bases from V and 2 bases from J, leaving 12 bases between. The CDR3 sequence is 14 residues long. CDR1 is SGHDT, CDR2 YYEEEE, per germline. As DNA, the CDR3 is TGTGCCAGCAGCCTGGTGGAGGGGAACTATGGCTACACCTTC. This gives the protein CASSLVEGNYGYTF.

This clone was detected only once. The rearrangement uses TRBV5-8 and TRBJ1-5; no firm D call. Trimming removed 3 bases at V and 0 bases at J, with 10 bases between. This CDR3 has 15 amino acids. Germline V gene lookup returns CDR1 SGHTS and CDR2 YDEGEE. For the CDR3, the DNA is TGTGCCAGCAGCTCAGCTTTCAATAGCAATCAGCCCCAGCATTTT. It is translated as CASSSAFNSNQPQHF.

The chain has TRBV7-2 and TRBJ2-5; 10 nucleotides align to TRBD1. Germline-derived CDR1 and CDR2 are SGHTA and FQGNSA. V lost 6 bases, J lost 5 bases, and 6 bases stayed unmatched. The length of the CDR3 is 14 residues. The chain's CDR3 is CASRRDRGHETQYF. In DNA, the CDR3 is TGTGCCAGCAGACGGGACAGGGGCCATGAGACCCAGTACTTC.

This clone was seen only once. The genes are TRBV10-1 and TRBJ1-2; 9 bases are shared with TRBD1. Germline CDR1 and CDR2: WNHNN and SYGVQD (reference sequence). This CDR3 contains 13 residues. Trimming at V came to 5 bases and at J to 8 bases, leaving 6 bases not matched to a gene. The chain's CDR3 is CASSPGQGYGYTF. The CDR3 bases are TGCGCCAGCAGTCCGGGACAGGGTTACGGCTACACCTTC.

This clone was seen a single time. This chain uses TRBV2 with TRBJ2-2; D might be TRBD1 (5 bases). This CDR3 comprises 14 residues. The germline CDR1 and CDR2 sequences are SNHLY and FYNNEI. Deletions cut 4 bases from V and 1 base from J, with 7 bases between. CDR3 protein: CASSGRVNTGELFF. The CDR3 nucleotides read TGTGCCAGCAGTGGCAGGGTGAACACCGGGGAGCTGTTTTTT.

The CDR3 reads CASSITGTDTQYF. The CDR3 coding sequence is TGTGCCAGTAGTATCACAGGCACAGATACGCAGTATTTT. The chain carries TRBV19 and TRBJ2-3; D uncertain. Germline values: CDR1 LNHDA, CDR2 SQIVND (reference sequence). The CDR3 loop spans 13 amino acids. V shed 3 bases and J shed 1 base, with 5 bases lying between them. The full variable domain, rest sourced from reference TRBV19 and TRBJ2-3, is DGGITQSPKYLFRKEGQNVTLSCEQNLNHDAMYWYRQDPGQGLRLIYYSQIVNDFQKGDIAEGYSVSREKKESFPLTVTSAQKNPTAFYLCASSITGTDTQYFGPGTRLTVL.

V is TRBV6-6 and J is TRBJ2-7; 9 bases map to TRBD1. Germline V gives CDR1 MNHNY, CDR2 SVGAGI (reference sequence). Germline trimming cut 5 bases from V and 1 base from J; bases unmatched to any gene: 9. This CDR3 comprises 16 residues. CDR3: CASSLGPGQGSYEQYF. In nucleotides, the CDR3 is TGTGCCAGCAGTCTTGGACCGGGACAGGGATCCTACGAGCAGTACTTC.

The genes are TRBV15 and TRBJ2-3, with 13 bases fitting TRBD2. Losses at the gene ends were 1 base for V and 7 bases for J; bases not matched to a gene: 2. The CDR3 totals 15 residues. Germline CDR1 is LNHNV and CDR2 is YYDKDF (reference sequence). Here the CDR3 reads CATSRGLAGGNTQYF. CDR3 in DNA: TGTGCCACCAGCAGAGGACTAGCGGGAGGAAATACGCAGTATTTT.

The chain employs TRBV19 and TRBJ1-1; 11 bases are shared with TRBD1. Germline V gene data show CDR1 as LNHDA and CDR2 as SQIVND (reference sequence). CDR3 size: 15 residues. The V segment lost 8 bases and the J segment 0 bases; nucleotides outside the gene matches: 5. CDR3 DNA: TGTGCCAGTTCGGGACAGGGGGTTATGAACACTGAAGCTTTCTTT. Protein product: CASSGQGVMNTEAFF.

The CDR3 bases are TGCGCCAGCAGGACTAGCGGGGGGGACGGCGGGGAGCTGTTTTTT. Translating gives CASRTSGGDGGELFF. The gene calls are TRBV10-2 and TRBJ2-2, with 14 bases identical to TRBD2. Germline CDR1 WSHSY, CDR2 SAAADI. The CDR3 covers 15 residues. J was trimmed by 7 bases and V by 6 bases; bases with no gene match: 4.